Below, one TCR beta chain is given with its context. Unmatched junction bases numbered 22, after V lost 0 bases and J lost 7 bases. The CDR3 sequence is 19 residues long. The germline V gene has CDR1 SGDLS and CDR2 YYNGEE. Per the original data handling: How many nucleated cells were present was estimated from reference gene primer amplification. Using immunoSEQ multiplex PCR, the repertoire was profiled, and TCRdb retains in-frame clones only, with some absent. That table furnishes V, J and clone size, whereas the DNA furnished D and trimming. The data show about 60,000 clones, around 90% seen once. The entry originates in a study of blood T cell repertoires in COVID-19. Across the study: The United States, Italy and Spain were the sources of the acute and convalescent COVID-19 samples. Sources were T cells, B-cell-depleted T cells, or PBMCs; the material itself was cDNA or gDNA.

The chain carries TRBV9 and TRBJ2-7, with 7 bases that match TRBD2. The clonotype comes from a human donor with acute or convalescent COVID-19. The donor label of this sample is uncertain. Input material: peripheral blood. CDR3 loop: CASSVDSGWVAGSMGEQYF. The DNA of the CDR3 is TGTGCCAGCAGCGTAGATTCGGGTTGGGTAGCGGGCTCCATGGGGGAGCAGTACTTC.